The 9 T cell receptor beta chains presented below share a single source sample, sequenced in a study of identifying expanded T cells in peripheral blood. Here immunoSEQ multiplex PCR was the method, and the copy in TCRdb shows in-frame clones only, minus some. In the table there are 100,000 to 110,000 clones, approximately 88% of which are singletons. Sequenced input: blood. Every receptor here comes from a person between 18 and 75 years old in good health.

The rearrangement uses TRBV5-5 and TRBJ1-3; D ambiguous. The CDR3 loop spans 16 amino acids. The germline V gene encodes CDR1 SGHKS and CDR2 YYEKEE (reference sequence). V was clipped by 3 bases and J by 0 bases, with 13 bases between them. The CDR3 region is CASSSGRPNSGNTIYF. The CDR3 region has the DNA TGTGCCAGCAGCTCAGGACGGCCGAACTCTGGAAACACCATATATTTT.

This chain links TRBV6-5 with TRBJ2-7; D remains ambiguous. V was shortened by 2 bases and J by 3 bases, with 8 bases between the two germline ends. In germline, CDR1 is MNHEY, CDR2 SVGAGI. The CDR3 is 13 amino acids. The CDR3 coding sequence is TGTGCCAGCAGTTACAACCAGGACTACGAGCAGTACTTC. Its translation is CASSYNQDYEQYF.

The CDR3 sequence is CASSDASDLPQETQYF. CDR3 in DNA: TGTGCCAGCAGTGACGCTAGCGACCTACCCCAAGAGACCCAGTACTTC. The rearrangement joins TRBV2 to TRBJ2-5; the D gene is possibly TRBD2 (6 bases). Germline CDR1 reads SNHLY; CDR2 reads FYNNEI. The V end was cut by 3 bases, the J end by 1 base, with 15 bases between. CDR3 size: 16 residues.

This clone appeared a single time. The rearrangement uses TRBV14 and TRBJ2-7, with TRBD1 matching 7 bases. Germline V gene lookup returns CDR1 SGHDN and CDR2 FVKESK. The ends lost 4 bases at V and 3 bases at J; junction bases unmatched: 0. This CDR3 is 12 amino acids long. The CDR3 sequence is CASSRQGYEQYF. The CDR3, as DNA: TGTGCCAGCAGCCGACAGGGCTACGAGCAGTACTTC. The full variable domain, its missing parts supplied by reference TRBV14 and TRBJ2-7, is EAGVTQFPSHSVIEKGQTVTLRCDPISGHDNLYWYRRVMGKEIKFLLHFVKESKQDESGMPNNRFLAERTGGTYSTLKVQPAELEDSGVYFCASSRQGYEQYFGPGTRLTVT.

This rearrangement joins TRBV29-1 to TRBJ1-1; unclear D gene. The germline gives CDR1 SQVTM, CDR2 ANQGSEA. The CDR3 has 10 residues. V was trimmed by 5 bases and J by 5 bases, leaving 6 bases between them. DNA for the CDR3: TGCAGCGTTTTTGTGACTGAAGCTTTCTTT. Amino acid sequence: CSVFVTEAFF.

This clone was detected only a few times. This rearrangement joins TRBV10-3 to TRBJ1-5; D is uncertain. The CDR3 is made up of 11 amino acids. V was cut by 7 bases and J by 4 bases, with 5 bases left in between. Germline-derived CDR1 and CDR2 are ENHRY and SYGVKD. The CDR3 loop reads CAITGNQPQHF. The CDR3 DNA is TGTGCCATCACGGGGAATCAGCCCCAGCATTTT.

This clone was detected only a few times. V gene TRBV5-8 combines with J gene TRBJ2-3; no definite D call. This CDR3 spans 13 amino acids. Trimming removed 6 bases at V and 0 bases at J, with 8 bases between. Germline CDR1 and CDR2: SGHTS and YDEGEE. The CDR3: CASKFQSTDTQYF. The CDR3 DNA sequence: TGTGCCAGCAAATTCCAGAGCACAGATACGCAGTATTTT.

The chain employs TRBV5-6 and TRBJ1-3; possibly TRBD1 for D (6 bases). V was trimmed by 1 base and J by 4 bases, leaving 15 bases between them. Germline assignment: CDR1 SGHDT and CDR2 YYEEEE. The CDR3 contains 16 residues. For the CDR3, the DNA is TGTGCCAGCAGCTTGAGACAGGCTCGTACAGGAAACACCATATATTTT. Its translation: CASSLRQARTGNTIYF.

This clone was seen only once. The J gene is TRBJ1-1, the V gene TRBV6-5; unclear D gene. The CDR3 covers 15 residues. Germline V gene lookup returns CDR1 MNHEY and CDR2 SVGAGI. The ends were cut back, 0 bases at V and 0 bases at J, with 8 bases in the middle. Written as DNA, the CDR3 is TGTGCCAGCAGTTACTCAGCCGCCGTGAACACTGAAGCTTTCTTT. Translated, it gives CASSYSAAVNTEAFF.